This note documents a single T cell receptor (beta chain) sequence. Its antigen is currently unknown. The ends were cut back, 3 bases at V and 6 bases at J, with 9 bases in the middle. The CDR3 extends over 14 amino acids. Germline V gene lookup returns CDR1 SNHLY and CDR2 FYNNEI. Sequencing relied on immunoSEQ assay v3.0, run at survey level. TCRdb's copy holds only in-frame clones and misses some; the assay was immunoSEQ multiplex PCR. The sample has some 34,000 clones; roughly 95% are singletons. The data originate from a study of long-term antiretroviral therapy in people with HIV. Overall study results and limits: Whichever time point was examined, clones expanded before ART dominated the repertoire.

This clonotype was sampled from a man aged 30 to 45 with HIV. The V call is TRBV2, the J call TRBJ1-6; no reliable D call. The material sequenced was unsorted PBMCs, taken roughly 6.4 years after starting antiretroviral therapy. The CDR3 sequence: CASSDRPINSPLHF. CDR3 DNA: TGTGCCAGCAGTGATAGACCGATTAATTCACCCCTCCACTTT.